This T cell receptor beta chain was sequenced during a study of blood T cell repertoires in COVID-19. Study-wide background: From T cells, B-cell-depleted T cells, or PBMCs came the material, which was cDNA or gDNA.

Only in-frame clones appear in the TCRdb table, and some are missing; sequencing was by immunoSEQ multiplex PCR. In the table there are approximately 340,000 clones, approximately 90% of which are singletons. V lost 2 bases to trimming and J lost 2 bases, with 16 bases between them. This CDR3 comprises 16 residues. The germline gives CDR1 MNHEY, CDR2 SVGAGI. Sequences were obtained from peripheral blood. The rearrangement joins TRBV6-5 to TRBJ2-7; maybe TRBD1 (5 bases). The TCR originated in a man aged 25-45 years with COVID-19, enrolled during active disease. CDR3 sequence (DNA): TGTGCCAGCAGTTACGCCCAGGGCAAAGCTACCTACGAGCAGTACTTC. Its protein is CASSYAQGKATYEQYF.